This T cell receptor beta chain was found in a study of blood T cell repertoires in COVID-19. The overall study: Collection of acute and convalescent COVID-19 samples took place in the United States, Italy and Spain.

The protocol was immunoSEQ multiplex PCR, while the TCRdb copy is restricted to in-frame clones and leaves out a portion. This sample has 180,000 or so clones; about 80% occur once, and the top ten carry about 6.9%. Per the germline V gene, CDR1 is SGHRS and CDR2 is YFSETQ. The CDR3 sequence is 13 residues long. The V and J ends lost 1 base and 1 base respectively, with 5 bases between them. The sequenced sample was peripheral blood. The TCR was taken from a human donor with acute or convalescent COVID-19. The donor label of this sample is uncertain. This chain joins TRBV5-1 and TRBJ1-1; D is unclear. This CDR3 reads CASSLQENTEAFF. The CDR3 nucleotides are TGCGCCAGCAGCTTGCAGGAGAACACTGAAGCTTTCTTT.